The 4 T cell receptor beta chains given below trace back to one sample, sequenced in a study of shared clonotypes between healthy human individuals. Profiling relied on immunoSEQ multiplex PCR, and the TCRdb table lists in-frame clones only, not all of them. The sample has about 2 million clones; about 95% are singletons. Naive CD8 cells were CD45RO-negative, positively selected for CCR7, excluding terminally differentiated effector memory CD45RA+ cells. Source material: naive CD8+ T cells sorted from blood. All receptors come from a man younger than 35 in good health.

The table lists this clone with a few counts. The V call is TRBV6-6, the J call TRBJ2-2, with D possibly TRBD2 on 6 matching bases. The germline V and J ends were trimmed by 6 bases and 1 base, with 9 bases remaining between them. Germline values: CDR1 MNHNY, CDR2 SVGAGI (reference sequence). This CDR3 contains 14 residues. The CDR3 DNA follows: TGTGCCAGCAGCTCGGGGGAGAACACCGGGGAGCTGTTTTTT. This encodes CASSSGENTGELFF.

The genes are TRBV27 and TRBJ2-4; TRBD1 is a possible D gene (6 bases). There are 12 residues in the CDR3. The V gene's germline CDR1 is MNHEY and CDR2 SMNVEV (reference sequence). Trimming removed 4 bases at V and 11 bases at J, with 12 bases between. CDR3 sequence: CASSSGQLLQYF. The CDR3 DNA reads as TGTGCCAGCAGTTCTGGACAGCTCCTTCAGTACTTC.

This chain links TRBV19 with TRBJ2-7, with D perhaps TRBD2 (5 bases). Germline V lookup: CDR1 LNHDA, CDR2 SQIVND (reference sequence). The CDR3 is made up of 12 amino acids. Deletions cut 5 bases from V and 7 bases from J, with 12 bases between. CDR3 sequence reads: CASSETREEQYF. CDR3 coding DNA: TGTGCCAGTAGTGAGACACGGGAAGAGCAGTACTTC.

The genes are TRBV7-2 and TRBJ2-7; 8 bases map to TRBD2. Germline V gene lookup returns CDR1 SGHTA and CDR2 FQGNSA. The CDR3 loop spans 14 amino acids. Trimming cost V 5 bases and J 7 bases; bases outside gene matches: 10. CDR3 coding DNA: TGTGCCAGCAGCCCTAGCGGGTCGGGCTGGGAGCAGTACTTC. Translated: CASSPSGSGWEQYF.